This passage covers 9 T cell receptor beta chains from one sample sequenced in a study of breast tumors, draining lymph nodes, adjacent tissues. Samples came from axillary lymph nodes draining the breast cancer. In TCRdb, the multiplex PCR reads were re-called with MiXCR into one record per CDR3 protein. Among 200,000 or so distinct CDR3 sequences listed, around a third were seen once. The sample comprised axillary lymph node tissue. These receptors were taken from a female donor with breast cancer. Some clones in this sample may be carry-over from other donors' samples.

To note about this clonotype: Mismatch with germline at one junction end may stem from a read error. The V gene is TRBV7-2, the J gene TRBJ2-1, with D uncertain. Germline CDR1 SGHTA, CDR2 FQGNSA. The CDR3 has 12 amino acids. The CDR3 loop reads CASGLRFHEQFF. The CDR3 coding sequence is TGTGCCAGCGGCTTAAGATTCCATGAGCAGTTCTTC.

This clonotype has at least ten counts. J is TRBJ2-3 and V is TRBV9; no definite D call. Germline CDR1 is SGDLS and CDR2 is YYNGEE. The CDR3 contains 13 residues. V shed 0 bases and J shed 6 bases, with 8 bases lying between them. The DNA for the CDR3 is TGTGCCAGCAGCGTAGCTGCCTACGATACGCAGTATTTT. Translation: CASSVAAYDTQYF. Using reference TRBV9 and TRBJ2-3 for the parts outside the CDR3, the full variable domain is DSGVTQTPKHLITATGQRVTLRCSPRSGDLSVYWYQQSLDQGLQFLIQYYNGEERAKGNILERFSAQQFPDLHSELNLSSLELGDSALYFCASSVAAYDTQYFGPGTRLTVL.

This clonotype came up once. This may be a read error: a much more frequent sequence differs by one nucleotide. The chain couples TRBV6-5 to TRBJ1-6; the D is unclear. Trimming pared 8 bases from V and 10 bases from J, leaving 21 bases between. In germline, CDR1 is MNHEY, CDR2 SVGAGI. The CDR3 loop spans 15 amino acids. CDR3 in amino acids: CASGPSVTVGSPLHF. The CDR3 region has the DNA TGTGCCAGCGGACCTTCGGTTACCGTTGGGTCACCCCTCCACTTT.

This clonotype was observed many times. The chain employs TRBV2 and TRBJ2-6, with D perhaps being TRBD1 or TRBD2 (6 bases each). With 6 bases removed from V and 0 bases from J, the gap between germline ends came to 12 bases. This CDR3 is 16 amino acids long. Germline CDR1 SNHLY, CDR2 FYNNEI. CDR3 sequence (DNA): TGTGCCAGCAGCAGGGGACTGCCCTCTGGGGCCAACGTCCTGACTTTC. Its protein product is CASSRGLPSGANVLTF.

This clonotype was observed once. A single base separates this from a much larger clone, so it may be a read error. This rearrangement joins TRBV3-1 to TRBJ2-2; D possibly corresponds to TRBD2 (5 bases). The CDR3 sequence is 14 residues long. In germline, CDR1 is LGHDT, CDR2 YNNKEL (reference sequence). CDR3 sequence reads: CASSPRLGIGEPFF. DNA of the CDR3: TGTGCCAGCAGCCCAAGACTTGGTATCGGGGAGCCGTTTTTT. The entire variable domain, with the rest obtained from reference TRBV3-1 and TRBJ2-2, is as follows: DTAVSQTPKYLVTQMGNDKSIKCEQNLGHDTMYWYKQDSKKFLKIMFSYNNKELIINETVPNRFSPKSPDKAHLNLHINSLELGDSAVYFCASSPRLGIGEPFFGEGSRLTVL.

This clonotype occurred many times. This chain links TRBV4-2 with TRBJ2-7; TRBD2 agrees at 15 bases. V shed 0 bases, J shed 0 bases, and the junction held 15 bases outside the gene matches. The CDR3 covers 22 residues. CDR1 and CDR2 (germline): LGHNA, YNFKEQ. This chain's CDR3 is CASSQDLPSGLAGGTYSYEQYF. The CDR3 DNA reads TGTGCCAGCAGCCAAGATCTTCCGTCGGGACTAGCGGGGGGTACGTACTCCTACGAGCAGTACTTC.

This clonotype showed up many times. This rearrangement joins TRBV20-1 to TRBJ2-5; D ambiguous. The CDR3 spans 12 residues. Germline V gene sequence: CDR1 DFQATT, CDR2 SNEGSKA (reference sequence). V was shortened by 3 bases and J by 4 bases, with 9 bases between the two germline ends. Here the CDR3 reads CSASDHRETQYF. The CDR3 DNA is TGCAGTGCTAGTGACCACCGAGAGACCCAGTACTTC.

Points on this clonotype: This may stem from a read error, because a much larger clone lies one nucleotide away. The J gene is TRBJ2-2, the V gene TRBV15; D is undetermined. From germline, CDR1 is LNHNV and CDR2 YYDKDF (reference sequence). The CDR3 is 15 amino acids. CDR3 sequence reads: CATSRDALNAGELFF. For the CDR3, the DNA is TGTGCCACCAGCAGAGATGCCCTGAACGCCGGGGAGCTGTTTTTT.

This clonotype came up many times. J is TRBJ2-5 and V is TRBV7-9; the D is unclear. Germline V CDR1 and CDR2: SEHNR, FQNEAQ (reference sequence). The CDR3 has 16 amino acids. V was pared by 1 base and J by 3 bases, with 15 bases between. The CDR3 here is CASSLGITDGEETQYF. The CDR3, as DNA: TGTGCCAGCAGCTTAGGAATAACGGATGGGGAAGAGACCCAGTACTTC.